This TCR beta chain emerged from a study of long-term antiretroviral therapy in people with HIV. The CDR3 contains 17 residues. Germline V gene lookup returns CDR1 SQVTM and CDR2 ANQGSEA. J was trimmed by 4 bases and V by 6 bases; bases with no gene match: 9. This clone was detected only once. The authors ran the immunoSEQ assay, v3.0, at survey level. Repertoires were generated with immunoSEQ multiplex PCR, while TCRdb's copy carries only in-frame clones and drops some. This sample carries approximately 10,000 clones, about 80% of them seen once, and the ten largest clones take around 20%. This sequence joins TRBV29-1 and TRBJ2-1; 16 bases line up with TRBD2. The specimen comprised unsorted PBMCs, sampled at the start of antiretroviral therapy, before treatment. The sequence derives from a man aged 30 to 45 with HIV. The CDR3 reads CSVTGTSGRARYNEQFF. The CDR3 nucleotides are TGCAGCGTGACCGGGACTAGCGGGAGGGCCAGGTACAATGAGCAGTTCTTC.